The source of this TCR beta chain is a study of T cell responses to AZD1222 COVID-19 vaccine (dated by TCRdb to the early 2020s). About the full investigation: AZD1222 recipients given second doses at about 4 weeks or at about 12 weeks were pooled, since spike-specific TCR depth and breadth were not found to differ between the two schedules. TCR sequencing was performed for 230 to 250 trial participants, of whom approximately 200 were given two doses of AZD1222 and around 26 were given two doses of MenACWY control vaccine. Trial participants were enrolled by age into subgroups of 18-55, 56-69 and 70-plus years, and roughly 150, 30 and 60 TCR-sequenced participants, respectively, were included in these subgroups. General conclusions and limits of the study: The whole spike protein was spanned by vaccine-associated CD4 TCRs, and dominant responses were seen in regions 160-218 and 743-854. Reportedly, almost half of the unique spike-specific TCRs recognized epitopes lying outside the regions that are mutated in the B.1.351 and B.1.1.7 variants. Participants were mostly white British, with more females than males. The authors suggested clonal diversity may have been underestimated. Only 5 to 7 AZD1222 recipients were SARS-CoV-2 seropositive at baseline, limiting conclusions about previously exposed vaccinees. After two AZD1222 doses, spike-specific TCR breadth and depth were significantly higher than at day 0 and than in MenACWY recipients. Because no samples from the day 14 peak response were available, repertoires could be characterized only after the peak T cell response. In the small 56-69-year group, the increase in depth fell short of significance, most likely because of low power.

The germline V gene gives CDR1 as SGHRS and CDR2 as YFSETQ. V is clipped by 3 bases and J by 5 bases, and the sequence between their germline boundaries is 15 bases long. The CDR3 goes from the cysteine to the phenylalanine over 15 residues. The DNA shown is the 45-base CDR3, in frame from base 1. Interpreted using the paper, the time point label stands for: baseline before first vaccination. Vaccinee samples came from UK trials COV001 and COV002, including a single-blind randomized controlled phase 2/3 trial of AZD1222 (ChAdOx1 nCoV-19) in healthy adults. For TCRbeta chain sequencing, PBMC samples from trial participants were taken at day 0 and at day 28 after the second dose. The CDR3 regions of human TCRbeta chains were subjected to immunosequencing. The study's own analysis went as follows. Repertoire TCRs were matched against a reference library of SARS-CoV-2-specific TCRs generated with the MIRA antigen-specificity platform. Breadth was defined as the fraction of unique TCRs that were SARS-CoV-2-associated, and depth was defined as the fraction of total T cells that were SARS-CoV-2-associated. Each spike-specific TCR was assigned to its reactive spike region and to a CD4 or CD8 class using the MIRA data. Log10-transformed breadth and depth values were compared by one-way ANOVA with Sidak's multiple comparisons tests. TCRdb carries this immuneACCESS record with in-frame sequences only. Its versions omit some clonotypes, under half of them owing to an unresolved V gene in the studies checked, with the rest unexplained. Clone size and the V and J calls come from that table; the DNA yielded D and trimming. The sample contains 85,000 to 110,000 clones, 91% of them found a single time. The biggest ten clones account for over 40% of the sample.

Details on this clone: Its recognized antigen is unknown. No qualities accompany the bases; no much larger clone lies one base away.

Here the chain combines TRBV5-1 and TRBJ2-1, with TRBD1 perhaps the D gene, on 5 matching bases. The sequenced sample was peripheral blood, obtained on day 0 of AZD1222 vaccination. The receptor comes from an adult in good health. The DNA sequence follows: TGCGCCAGCAGCTCCCTCAGGGCCGTCGACAATGAGCAGTTCTTC. Translation gives CASSSLRAVDNEQFF.